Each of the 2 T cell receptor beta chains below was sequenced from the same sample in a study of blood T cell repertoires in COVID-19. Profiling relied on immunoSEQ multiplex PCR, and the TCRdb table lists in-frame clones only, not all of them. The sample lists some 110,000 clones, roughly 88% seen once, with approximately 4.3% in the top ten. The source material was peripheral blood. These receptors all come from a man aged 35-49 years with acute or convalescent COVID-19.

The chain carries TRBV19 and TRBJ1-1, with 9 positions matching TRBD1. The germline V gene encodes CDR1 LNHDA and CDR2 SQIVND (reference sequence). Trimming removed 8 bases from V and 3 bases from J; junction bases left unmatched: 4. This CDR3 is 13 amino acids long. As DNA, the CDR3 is TGTGCCAGTCAGAGGGACAGGGACACTGAAGCTTTCTTT. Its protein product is CASQRDRDTEAFF.

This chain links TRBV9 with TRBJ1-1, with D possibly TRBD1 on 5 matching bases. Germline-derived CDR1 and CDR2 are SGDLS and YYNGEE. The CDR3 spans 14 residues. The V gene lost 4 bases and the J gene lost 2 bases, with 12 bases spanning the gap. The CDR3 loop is CASSSMTDNTEAFF. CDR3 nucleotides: TGTGCCAGCAGCTCCATGACAGATAACACTGAAGCTTTCTTT.